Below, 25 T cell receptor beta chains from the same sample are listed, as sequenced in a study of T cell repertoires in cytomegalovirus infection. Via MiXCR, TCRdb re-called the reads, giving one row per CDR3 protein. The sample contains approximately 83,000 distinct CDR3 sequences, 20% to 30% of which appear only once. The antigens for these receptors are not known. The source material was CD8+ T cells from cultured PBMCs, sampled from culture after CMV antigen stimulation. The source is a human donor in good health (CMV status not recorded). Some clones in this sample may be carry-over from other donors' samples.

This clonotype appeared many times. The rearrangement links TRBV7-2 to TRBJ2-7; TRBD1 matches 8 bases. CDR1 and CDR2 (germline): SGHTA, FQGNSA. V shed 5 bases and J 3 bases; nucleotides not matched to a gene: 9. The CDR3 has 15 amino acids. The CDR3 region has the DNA TGTGCCAGCAGCCGTTCCAGGGGGACAGGCTACGAGCAGTACTTC. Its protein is CASSRSRGTGYEQYF.

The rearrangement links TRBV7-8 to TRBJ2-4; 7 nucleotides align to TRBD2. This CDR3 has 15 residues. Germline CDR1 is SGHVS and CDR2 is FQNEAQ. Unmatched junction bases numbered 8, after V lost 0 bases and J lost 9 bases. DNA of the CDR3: TGTGCCAGCAGCTTAGCAGGCGGGGGAGGGAGCATTCAGTACTTC. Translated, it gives CASSLAGGGGSIQYF.

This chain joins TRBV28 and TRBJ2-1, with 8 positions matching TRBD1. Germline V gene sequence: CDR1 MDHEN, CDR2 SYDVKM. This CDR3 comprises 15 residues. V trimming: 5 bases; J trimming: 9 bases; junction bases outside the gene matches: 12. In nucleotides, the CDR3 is TGTGCCAGCAGTCCGCGGACAGGGCAAAGGAGTGAGCAGTTCTTC. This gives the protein CASSPRTGQRSEQFF. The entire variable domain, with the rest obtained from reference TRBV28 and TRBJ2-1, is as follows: DVKVTQSSRYLVKRTGEKVFLECVQDMDHENMFWYRQDPGLGLRLIYFSYDVKMKEKGDIPEGYSVSREKKERFSLILESASTNQTSMYLCASSPRTGQRSEQFFGPGTRLTVL.

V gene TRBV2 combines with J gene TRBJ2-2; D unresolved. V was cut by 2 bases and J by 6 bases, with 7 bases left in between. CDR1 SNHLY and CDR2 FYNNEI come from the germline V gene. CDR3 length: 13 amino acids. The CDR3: CASSERLAGELFF. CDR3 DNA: TGTGCCAGCAGTGAACGCCTTGCCGGGGAGCTGTTTTTT. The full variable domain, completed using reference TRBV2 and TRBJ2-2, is EPEVTQTPSHQVTQMGQEVILRCVPISNHLYFYWYRQILGQKVEFLVSFYNNEISEKSEIFDDQFSVERPDGSNFTLKIRSTKLEDSAMYFCASSERLAGELFFGEGSRLTVL.

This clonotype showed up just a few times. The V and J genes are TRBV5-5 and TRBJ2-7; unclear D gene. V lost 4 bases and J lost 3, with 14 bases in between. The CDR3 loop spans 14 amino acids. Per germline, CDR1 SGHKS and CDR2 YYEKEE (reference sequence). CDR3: CASSINQRIYEQYF. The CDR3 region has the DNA TGTGCCAGCAGCATAAATCAGAGGATCTACGAGCAGTACTTC.

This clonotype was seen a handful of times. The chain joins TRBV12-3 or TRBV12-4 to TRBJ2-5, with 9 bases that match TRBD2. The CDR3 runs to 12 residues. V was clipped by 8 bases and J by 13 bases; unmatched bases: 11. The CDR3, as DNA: TGTGCCAGCGGTTCCCCCAGCGGGGGGCCGTACTTC. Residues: CASGSPSGGPYF.

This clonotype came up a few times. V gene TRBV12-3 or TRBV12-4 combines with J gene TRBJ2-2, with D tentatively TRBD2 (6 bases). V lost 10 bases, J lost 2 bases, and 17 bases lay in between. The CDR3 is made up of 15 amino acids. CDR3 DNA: TGTGCCACCCTTCTTGGGACTTTAAACACCGGGGAGCTGTTTTTT. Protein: CATLLGTLNTGELFF.

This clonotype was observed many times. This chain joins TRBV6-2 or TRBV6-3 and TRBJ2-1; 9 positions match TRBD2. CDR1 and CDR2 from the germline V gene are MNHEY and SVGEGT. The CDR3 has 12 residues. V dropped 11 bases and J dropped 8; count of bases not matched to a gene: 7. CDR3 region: CACGGAWDEQFF. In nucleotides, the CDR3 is TGTGCCTGCGGGGGGGCCTGGGATGAGCAGTTCTTC.

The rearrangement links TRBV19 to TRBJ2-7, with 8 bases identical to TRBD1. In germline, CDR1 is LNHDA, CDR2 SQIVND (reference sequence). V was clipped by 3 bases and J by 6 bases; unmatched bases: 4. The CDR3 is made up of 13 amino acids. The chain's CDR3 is CASSMAGGFEQYF. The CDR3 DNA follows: TGTGCCAGTAGTATGGCAGGGGGCTTCGAGCAGTACTTC.

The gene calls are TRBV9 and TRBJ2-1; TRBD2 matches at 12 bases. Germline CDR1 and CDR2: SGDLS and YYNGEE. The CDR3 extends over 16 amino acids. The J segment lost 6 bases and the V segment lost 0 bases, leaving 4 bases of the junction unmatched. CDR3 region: CASSVAGLAGVNEQFF. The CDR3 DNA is TGTGCCAGCAGCGTAGCGGGACTAGCGGGTGTCAATGAGCAGTTCTTC.

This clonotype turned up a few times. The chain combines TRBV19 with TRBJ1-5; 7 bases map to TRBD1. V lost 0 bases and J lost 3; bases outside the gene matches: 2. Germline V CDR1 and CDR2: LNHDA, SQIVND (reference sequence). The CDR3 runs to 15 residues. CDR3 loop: CASSIDDRVNQPQHF. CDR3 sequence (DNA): TGTGCCAGTAGTATAGACGACAGGGTCAATCAGCCCCAGCATTTT. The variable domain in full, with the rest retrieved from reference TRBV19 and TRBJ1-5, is DGGITQSPKYLFRKEGQNVTLSCEQNLNHDAMYWYRQDPGQGLRLIYYSQIVNDFQKGDIAEGYSVSREKKESFPLTVTSAQKNPTAFYLCASSIDDRVNQPQHFGDGTRLSIL.

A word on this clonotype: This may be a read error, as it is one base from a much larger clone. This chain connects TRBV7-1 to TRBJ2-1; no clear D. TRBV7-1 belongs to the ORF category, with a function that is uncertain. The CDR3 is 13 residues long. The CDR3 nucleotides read TGTGCCAGCAGATCAGAGATAGGGAATGAGCAGTTCTTC. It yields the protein CASRSEIGNEQFF.

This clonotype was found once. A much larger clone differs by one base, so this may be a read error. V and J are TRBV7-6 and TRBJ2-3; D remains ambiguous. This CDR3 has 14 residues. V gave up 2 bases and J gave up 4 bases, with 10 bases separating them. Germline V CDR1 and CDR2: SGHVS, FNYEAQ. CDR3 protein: CASSLRVAADTQYF. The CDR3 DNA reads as TGTGCCAGCAGCTTACGAGTAGCAGCAGATACGCAGTATTTT.

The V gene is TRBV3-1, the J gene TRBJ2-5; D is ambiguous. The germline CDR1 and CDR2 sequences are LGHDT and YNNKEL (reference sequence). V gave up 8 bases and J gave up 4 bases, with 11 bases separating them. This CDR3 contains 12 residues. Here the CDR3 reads CASGPLIETQYF. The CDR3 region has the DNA TGTGCCAGCGGACCCTTGATAGAGACCCAGTACTTC.

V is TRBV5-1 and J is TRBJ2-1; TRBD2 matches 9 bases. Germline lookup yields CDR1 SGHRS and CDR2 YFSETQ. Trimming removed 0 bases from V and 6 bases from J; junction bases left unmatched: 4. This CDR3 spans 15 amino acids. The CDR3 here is CASSLEGTSRNEQFF. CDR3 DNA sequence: TGCGCCAGCAGCTTGGAGGGGACTAGCCGCAATGAGCAGTTCTTC. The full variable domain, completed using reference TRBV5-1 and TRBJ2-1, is KAGVTQTPRYLIKTRGQQVTLSCSPISGHRSVSWYQQTPGQGLQFLFEYFSETQRNKGNFPGRFSGRQFSNSRSEMNVSTLELGDSALYLCASSLEGTSRNEQFFGPGTRLTVL.

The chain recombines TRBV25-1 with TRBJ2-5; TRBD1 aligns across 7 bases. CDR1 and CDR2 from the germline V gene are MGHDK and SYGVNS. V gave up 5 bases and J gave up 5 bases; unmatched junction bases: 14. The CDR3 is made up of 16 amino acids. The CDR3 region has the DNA TGTGCCAGCAGTAGCTACCGGGACAGAAAGGCGGAGACCCAGTACTTC. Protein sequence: CASSSYRDRKAETQYF.

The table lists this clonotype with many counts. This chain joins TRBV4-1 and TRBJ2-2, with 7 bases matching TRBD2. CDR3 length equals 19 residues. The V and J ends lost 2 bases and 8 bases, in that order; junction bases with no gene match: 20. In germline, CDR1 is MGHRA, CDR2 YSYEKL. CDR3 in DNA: TGCGCCAGCAGCCAACCAAGGGGAGGGAGGGAGCATACGGGGGGGGAGCTGTTTTTT. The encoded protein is CASSQPRGGREHTGGELFF.

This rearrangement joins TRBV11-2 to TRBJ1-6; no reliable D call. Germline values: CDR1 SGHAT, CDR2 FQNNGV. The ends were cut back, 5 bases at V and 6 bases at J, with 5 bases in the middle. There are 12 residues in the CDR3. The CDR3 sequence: CASSISNSPLHF. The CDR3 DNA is TGTGCCAGCAGCATCAGTAATTCACCCCTCCACTTT.

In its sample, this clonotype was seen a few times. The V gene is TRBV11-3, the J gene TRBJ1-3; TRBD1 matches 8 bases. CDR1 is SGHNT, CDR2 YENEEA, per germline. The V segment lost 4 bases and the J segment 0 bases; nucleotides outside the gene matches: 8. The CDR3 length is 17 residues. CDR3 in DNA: TGTGCCAGCAGCTCCCTCCGGGACAGGCTCTCTGGAAACACCATATATTTT. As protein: CASSSLRDRLSGNTIYF.

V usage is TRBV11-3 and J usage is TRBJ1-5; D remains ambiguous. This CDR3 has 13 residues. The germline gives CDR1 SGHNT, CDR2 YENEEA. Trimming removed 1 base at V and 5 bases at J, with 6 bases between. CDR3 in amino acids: CASSLVGYQPQHF. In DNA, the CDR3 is TGTGCCAGCAGCTTAGTGGGATATCAGCCCCAGCATTTT.

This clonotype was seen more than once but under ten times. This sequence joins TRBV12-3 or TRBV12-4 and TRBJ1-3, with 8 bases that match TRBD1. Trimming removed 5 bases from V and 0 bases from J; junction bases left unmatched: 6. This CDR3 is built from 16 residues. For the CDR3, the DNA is TGTGCCAGCAGTCGGGACAGGCCGTCCTCTGGAAACACCATATATTTT. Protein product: CASSRDRPSSGNTIYF.

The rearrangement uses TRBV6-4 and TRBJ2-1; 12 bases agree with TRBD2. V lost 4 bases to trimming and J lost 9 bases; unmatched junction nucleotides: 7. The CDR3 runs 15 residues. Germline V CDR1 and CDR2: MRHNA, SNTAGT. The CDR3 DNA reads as TGTGCCAGCAGTGTGACTAGCGGGAGCTACGGTGAGCAGTTCTTC. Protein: CASSVTSGSYGEQFF.

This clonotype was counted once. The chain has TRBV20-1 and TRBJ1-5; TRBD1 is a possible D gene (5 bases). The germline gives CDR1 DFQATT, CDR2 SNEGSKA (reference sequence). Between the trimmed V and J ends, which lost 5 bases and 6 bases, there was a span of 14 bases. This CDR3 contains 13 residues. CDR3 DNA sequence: TGCAGTGCTGGGGACCCCGCGGGTCAGCCCCAGCATTTT. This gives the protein CSAGDPAGQPQHF.

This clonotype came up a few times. The CDR3 reads CASSTFTSGNTIYF. The CDR3 DNA is TGTGCCAGCAGCACTTTTACCTCTGGAAACACCATATATTTT. The chain employs TRBV27 and TRBJ1-3; D call uncertain. Germline assignment: CDR1 MNHEY and CDR2 SMNVEV (reference sequence). This CDR3 has 14 amino acids. Trimming took 6 bases from V and 0 from J, leaving 9 bases between them.

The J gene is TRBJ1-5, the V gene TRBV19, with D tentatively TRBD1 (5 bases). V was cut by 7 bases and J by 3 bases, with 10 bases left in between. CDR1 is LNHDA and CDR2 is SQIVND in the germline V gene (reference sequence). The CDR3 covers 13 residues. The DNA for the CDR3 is TGTGCCAGTACCCACAGGCTCAATCAGCCCCAGCATTTT. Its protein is CASTHRLNQPQHF.